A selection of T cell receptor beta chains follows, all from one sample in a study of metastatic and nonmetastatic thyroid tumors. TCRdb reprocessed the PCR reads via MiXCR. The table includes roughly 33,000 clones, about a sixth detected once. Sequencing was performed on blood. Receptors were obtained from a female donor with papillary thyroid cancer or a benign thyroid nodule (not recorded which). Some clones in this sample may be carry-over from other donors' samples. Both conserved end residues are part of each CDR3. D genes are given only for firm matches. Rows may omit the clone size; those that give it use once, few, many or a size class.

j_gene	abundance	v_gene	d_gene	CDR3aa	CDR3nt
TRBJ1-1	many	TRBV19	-	CASSRLGNTEAFF	TGTGCCAGTAGCCGGCTGGGGAACACTGAAGCTTTCTTT
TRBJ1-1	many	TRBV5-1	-	CASSLGHRVTEAFF	TGCGCCAGCAGCTTAGGCCACAGGGTTACTGAAGCTTTCTTT
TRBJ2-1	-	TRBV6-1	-	CASTSGFDEQFF	TGTGCCAGCACGTCGGGGTTCGATGAGCAGTTCTTC
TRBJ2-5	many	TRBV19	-	CASSMDFQETQYF	TGTGCCAGTAGTATGGATTTCCAAGAGACCCAGTACTTC
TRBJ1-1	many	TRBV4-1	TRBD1	CASSLQGAGRGAFF	TGCGCCAGCAGCCTACAGGGGGCCGGTCGTGGAGCTTTCTTT
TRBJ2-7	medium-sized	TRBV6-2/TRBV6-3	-	CASQLDNSYEQYF	TGTGCCAGTCAACTGGACAACTCCTACGAGCAGTACTTC
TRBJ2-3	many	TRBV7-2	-	CASSFPGLTNLTDTQYF	TGTGCCAGCAGCTTCCCCGGACTAACTAACCTCACAGATACGCAGTATTTT
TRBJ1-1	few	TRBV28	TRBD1	CASSPDTIDRGLEAFF	TGTGCCAGCAGTCCAGATACTATAGACAGGGGGCTGGAAGCTTTCTTT
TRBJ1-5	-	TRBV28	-	CASSPRYYRYGNQPQHF	TGTGCCAGCAGTCCCCGGTATTACCGGTATGGCAATCAGCCCCAGCATTTT
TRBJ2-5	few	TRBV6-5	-	CAGSLGGYETHYF	TGTGCCGGCAGTTTGGGAGGCTATGAGACCCATTACTTC
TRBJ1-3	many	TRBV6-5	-	CASSYSGRVPGNTIYF	TGTGCCAGCAGTTACTCGGGCAGGGTACCCGGAAACACCATATATTTT
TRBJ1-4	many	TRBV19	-	CASSQGRGTSSPNEKLFF	TGTGCCAGTAGTCAGGGCCGGGGTACGTCGTCGCCTAATGAAAAACTGTTTTTT
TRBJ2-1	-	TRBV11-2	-	CASSSYTGGTRVNEQFF	TGTGCCAGCAGCTCGTATACAGGGGGGACTAGAGTCAATGAGCAGTTCTTC
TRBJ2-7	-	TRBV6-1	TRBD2	CASILAAGTGDEQYF	TGTGCCAGCATCCTAGCGGCTGGGACTGGGGACGAGCAGTACTTC
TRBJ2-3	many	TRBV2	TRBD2	CASSDGLAGADTQYF	TGTGCCAGCAGTGATGGGCTAGCGGGAGCAGATACGCAGTATTTT
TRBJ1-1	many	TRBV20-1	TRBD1	CSARDPGQGTDTEAFF	TGCAGTGCTAGAGATCCAGGACAGGGTACGGACACTGAAGCTTTCTTT
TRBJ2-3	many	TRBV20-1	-	CSARVAPGSTISTDTQYF	TGCAGTGCTAGGGTCGCCCCCGGATCTACGATTAGCACAGATACGCAGTATTTT
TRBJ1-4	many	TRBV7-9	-	CASSLAGDYNEKLFF	TGTGCCAGCAGCTTAGCGGGGGATTATAATGAAAAACTGTTTTTT
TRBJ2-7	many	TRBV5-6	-	CASSLASRGQTYEQYF	TGTGCCAGCAGCTTGGCGAGTCGAGGACAGACCTACGAGCAGTACTTC
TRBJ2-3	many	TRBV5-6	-	CAGGDSSRGDTQYF	TGTGCCGGGGGAGACTCCTCACGGGGAGATACGCAGTATTTT
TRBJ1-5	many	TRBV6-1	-	CASSEPGRVSQPQHF	TGTGCCAGCAGTGAACCGGGAAGGGTAAGTCAGCCCCAGCATTTT
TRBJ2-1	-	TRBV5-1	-	CASSLIESPSYNEQFF	TGCGCCAGCAGCTTGATAGAAAGCCCCTCCTACAATGAGCAGTTCTTC
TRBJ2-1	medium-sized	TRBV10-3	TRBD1	CAISSTRPGQVYNEQFF	TGTGCCATCAGTTCGACAAGGCCGGGACAGGTCTACAATGAGCAGTTCTTC
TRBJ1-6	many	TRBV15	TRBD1	CATSIGQGRHSPLHF	TGTGCCACCAGCATCGGACAGGGTCGACATTCACCCCTCCACTTT
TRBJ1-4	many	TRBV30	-	CAWSGGANEKLFF	TGTGCCTGGAGTGGGGGGGCTAATGAAAAACTGTTTTTT
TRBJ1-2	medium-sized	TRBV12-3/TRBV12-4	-	CASSSRHGYTF	TGTGCCAGCAGTTCCCGCCATGGCTACACCTTC
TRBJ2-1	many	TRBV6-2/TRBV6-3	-	CASEGTLNEQFF	TGTGCCAGCGAAGGGACATTGAATGAGCAGTTCTTC
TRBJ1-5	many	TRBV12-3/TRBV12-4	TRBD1	CASSIGGGQPQHF	TGTGCCAGCAGTATAGGGGGCGGTCAGCCCCAGCATTTT
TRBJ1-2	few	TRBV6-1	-	CASSEGILSGGYTF	TGTGCCAGCAGTGAGGGTATTCTTTCAGGAGGCTACACCTTC
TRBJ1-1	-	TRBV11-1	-	CASSPSAWQGVGGTEAFF	TGTGCCAGCAGCCCCTCGGCGTGGCAGGGAGTAGGTGGGACTGAAGCTTTCTTT
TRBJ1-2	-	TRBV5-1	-	CASSHVRDYGYTF	TGCGCCAGCAGCCACGTCAGGGACTATGGCTACACCTTC
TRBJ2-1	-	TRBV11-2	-	CASSPRHGRGNEHFF	TGTGCCAGCAGCCCGAGGCATGGACGGGGCAATGAGCATTTCTTC
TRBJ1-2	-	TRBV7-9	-	CASSSQSAGVCGYTF	TGTGCCAGCAGCTCGCAAAGTGCGGGCGTCTGTGGCTACACCTTC